One sample yielded the 4 T cell receptor beta chains listed below, sequenced in a study of long-term antiretroviral therapy in people with HIV. Runs used v3.0 of the immunoSEQ assay and were done at survey level. Here immunoSEQ multiplex PCR was the method, and the copy in TCRdb shows in-frame clones only, minus some. The sample yields 15,000 to 20,000 clones, roughly 80% seen once. The sample in question was unsorted PBMCs, obtained 0.6 years after starting antiretroviral therapy. Receptor source: a woman between 18 and 29 years old with HIV.

This clone was counted only a few times. This chain links TRBV4-1 with TRBJ2-7; TRBD2 matches 9 bases. Germline assignment: CDR1 MGHRA and CDR2 YSYEKL. The CDR3 length is 16 residues. With 0 bases clipped from V and 4 bases from J, the junction kept 7 bases outside the gene matches. The CDR3: CASSQDTASGKYEQYF. The CDR3 DNA reads as TGCGCCAGCAGCCAAGATACGGCTAGCGGGAAATACGAGCAGTACTTC.

The chain links TRBV9 to TRBJ1-1; 9 bases align to TRBD1. The ends lost 4 bases at V and 4 bases at J; junction bases unmatched: 8. Per the germline V gene, CDR1 is SGDLS and CDR2 is YYNGEE. This CDR3 is built from 15 residues. For the CDR3, the DNA is TGTGCCAGCAGCCAAAGGACAGGGGCGGGCACTGAAGCTTTCTTT. It encodes CASSQRTGAGTEAFF.

This clone was recorded once. The chain employs TRBV9 and TRBJ2-7; D possibly corresponds to TRBD2 (6 bases). V lost 2 bases to trimming and J lost 1 base, with 7 bases between them. The CDR3 spans 13 residues. The germline V gene has CDR1 SGDLS and CDR2 YYNGEE. The CDR3 protein is CASSVGTSYEQYF. The CDR3 bases are TGTGCCAGCAGCGTCGGGACTTCCTACGAGCAGTACTTC.

The rearrangement joins TRBV28 to TRBJ2-2; 13 positions agree with TRBD2. The CDR3 loop spans 19 amino acids. Trimming cost V 0 bases and J 5 bases; bases outside gene matches: 9. The germline gives CDR1 MDHEN, CDR2 SYDVKM. The CDR3 sequence: CASSLWRTSGSGKTGELFF. In DNA, the CDR3 is TGTGCCAGCAGTTTATGGCGGACTAGCGGGAGCGGGAAAACCGGGGAGCTGTTTTTT.